This T cell receptor (beta chain) was retrieved from a study of T cell repertoires in cytomegalovirus infection. Looking at the study overall: Shared public TCR beta signatures pointed to both CMV infection and a matching HLA type.

CDR3 length: 15 amino acids. Germline V gene data show CDR1 as LNHDA and CDR2 as SQIVND (reference sequence). The ends lost 4 bases at V and 3 bases at J; junction bases unmatched: 5. TCRdb itself ran the reads through MiXCR, one entry per CDR3 protein. The data contain over 120,000 distinct CDR3 sequences, 32% of them singletons. Note on this clonotype: Its antigen remains unknown.

This specimen was CD8+ T cells from cultured PBMCs, taken from culture after CMV antigen stimulation. The origin of this receptor is a human donor in good health (CMV status not recorded). Some clones in this sample may be carry-over from other donors' samples. This rearrangement joins TRBV19 to TRBJ2-3, with 9 bases identical to TRBD1. CDR3 nucleotide sequence: TGTGCCAGTAGTACCGACAGGGGGTATACAGATACGCAGTATTTT. Translation gives CASSTDRGYTDTQYF. The complete variable domain, with remaining parts taken from reference TRBV19 and TRBJ2-3, reads DGGITQSPKYLFRKEGQNVTLSCEQNLNHDAMYWYRQDPGQGLRLIYYSQIVNDFQKGDIAEGYSVSREKKESFPLTVTSAQKNPTAFYLCASSTDRGYTDTQYFGPGTRLTVL.